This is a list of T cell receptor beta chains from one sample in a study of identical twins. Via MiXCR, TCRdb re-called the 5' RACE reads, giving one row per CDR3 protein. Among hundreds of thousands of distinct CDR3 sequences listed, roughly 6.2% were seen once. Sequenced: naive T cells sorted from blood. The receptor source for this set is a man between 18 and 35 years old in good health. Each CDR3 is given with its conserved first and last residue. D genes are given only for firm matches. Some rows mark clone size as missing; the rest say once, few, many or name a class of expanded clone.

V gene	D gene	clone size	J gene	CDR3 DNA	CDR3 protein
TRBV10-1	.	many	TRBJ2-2	TGCGCCAGCAGTGATCAGATCCAATTTGAGCTGTTTTTT	CASSDQIQFELFF
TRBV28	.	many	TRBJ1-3	TGTGCCAGCAGTTTATTAGAGAAGAGCTCTGGAAACACCATATATTTT	CASSLLEKSSGNTIYF
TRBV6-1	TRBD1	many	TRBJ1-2	TGTGCCAGCAGACGACCGGGACAGGAGGGCTATGGCTACACCTTC	CASRRPGQEGYGYTF
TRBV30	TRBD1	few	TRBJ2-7	TGTGCCTGGAGTGTCGAATGGACAGGGCCCTCCTACGAGCAGTACTTC	CAWSVEWTGPSYEQYF
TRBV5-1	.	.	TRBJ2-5	TGCGCCAGCAGCTTGGTTGGGCAGGAACAAGAGACCCAGTACTTC	CASSLVGQEQETQYF
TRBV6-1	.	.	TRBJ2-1	TGTGCCAGCAGCCGACTACAAGTAATGGAGCAGTTCTTC	CASSRLQVMEQFF
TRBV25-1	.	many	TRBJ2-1	TGTGCCAGCAGTGAAGTCGGTGAGCAGTTCTTC	CASSEVGEQFF
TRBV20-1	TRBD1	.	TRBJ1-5	TGCAGTGCTAGACAGGACAGGCTCCAGCCCCAGCATTTT	CSARQDRLQPQHF
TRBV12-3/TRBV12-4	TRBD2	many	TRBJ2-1	TGTGCCAGCACCACGGGAGGGCCGGGGCAGTTCTTC	CASTTGGPGQFF
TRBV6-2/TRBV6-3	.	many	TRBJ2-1	TGTGCCAGCAGTAATCCCTACAATGAGCAGTTCTTC	CASSNPYNEQFF
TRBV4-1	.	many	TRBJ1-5	TGCGCCAGCAGCCAAGATTTCAACCGCGGGCAGCCCCAGCATTTT	CASSQDFNRGQPQHF
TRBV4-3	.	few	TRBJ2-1	TGCGCCAGCAGCGGAATGGCGGCCCACAATGAGCAGTTCTTC	CASSGMAAHNEQFF
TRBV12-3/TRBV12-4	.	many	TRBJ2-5	TGTGCCAGCAGTCCCCATCAGGATACGGAGACCCAGTACTTC	CASSPHQDTETQYF
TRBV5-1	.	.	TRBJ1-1	TGCGCCAGCAGCTTGGGCTTTACGACATACCCGGACACTGAAGCTTTCTTT	CASSLGFTTYPDTEAFF
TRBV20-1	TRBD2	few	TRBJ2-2	TGCAGTGCTAGAGATCCGGCTAGCGGGAACACCGGGGAGCTGTTTTTT	CSARDPASGNTGELFF
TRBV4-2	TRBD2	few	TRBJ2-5	TGTGCCAGCAGCCAAGACCCTAGCGGGGGGGCCAAGACCCAGTACTTC	CASSQDPSGGAKTQYF
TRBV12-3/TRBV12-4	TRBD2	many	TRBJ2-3	TGTGCCAGCAGCTTAGCGGGAGGGCCAGATACGCAGTATTTT	CASSLAGGPDTQYF
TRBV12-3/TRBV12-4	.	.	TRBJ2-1	TGTGCCAGCAGTCGAAAATCCTACAATGAGCAGTTCTTC	CASSRKSYNEQFF
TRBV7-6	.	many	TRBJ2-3	TGTGCCAGCAGCTTAGGGCAAATGGGAGCAACTAGCACAGATACGCAGTATTTT	CASSLGQMGATSTDTQYF
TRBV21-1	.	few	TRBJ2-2	TGTGCCAGCAGCAAATCTAGACCTCAAACCGGGGAGCTGTTTTTT	CASSKSRPQTGELFF
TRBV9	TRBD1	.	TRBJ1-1	TGTGCCAGCAGCACGTCCACCGGGACAGGGGGCGCCTGGAACACTGAAGCTTTCTTT	CASSTSTGTGGAWNTEAFF
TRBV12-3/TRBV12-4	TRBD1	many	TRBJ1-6	TGTGCCAGCAGTCCGACCCGGGACAGGGGGCCAGATAATTCACCCCTCCACTTT	CASSPTRDRGPDNSPLHF
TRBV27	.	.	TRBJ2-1	TGTGCCAGCAGTTTATCCCTCCTAGCCCCCACCGTATACAATGAGCAGTTCTTC	CASSLSLLAPTVYNEQFF
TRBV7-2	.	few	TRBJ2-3	TGTGCCAGCAGCTTACAACAGGGATACCCAGATACGCAGTATTTT	CASSLQQGYPDTQYF
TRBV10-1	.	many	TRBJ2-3	TGCGCCAGCAGTCTCCCGGCTAGCACAGATACGCAGTATTTT	CASSLPASTDTQYF